This T cell receptor beta chain was retrieved from a study of blood T cells in healthy people across ages. Study-wide points: One million T cells yielded diversity estimates that were considered underestimates. Unknown CMV status may confound age-related changes in expanded clones. Naive T cell percentage showed a strong correlation with TCR beta diversity.

A second about 6 to 11 cycle PCR used barcoded and J-beta primers. TCRdb recomputed calls from the 5' RACE reads with MiXCR, one row per CDR3 protein. The table lists approximately 1.5 million distinct CDR3 sequences, roughly 32% of them singletons, with about 11% in the top ten. Details on this clonotype: Its specificity is unknown.

This receptor was obtained from a woman aged 25 to 39 in good health. The sample taken for sequencing was blood.

CDR3 residues: CASSPAQGVADTQYF. CDR3 sequence (DNA): TGTGCCAGCAGCCCAGCCCAGGGGGTGGCAGATACGCAGTATTTT. The chain employs TRBV3-1 and TRBJ2-3, with 7 bases matching TRBD1. CDR3 size: 15 residues. V gave up 4 bases and J gave up 4 bases; unmatched junction bases: 8. Germline CDR1 is LGHDT and CDR2 is YNNKEL (reference sequence).